There are a few counts of the clone carrying this T cell receptor beta chain. In the original processing: Reference gene primer amplification gave estimated nucleated cell counts. Some clones are missing from TCRdb's copy, which holds only in-frame ones; the method was immunoSEQ multiplex PCR. The V and J calls and the clone size are those of that table, but D and trimming were determined from the DNA. Of 150,000 to 200,000 clones listed, 75% to 85% are singletons. The data were taken from a study of blood T cell repertoires in COVID-19. Study at large: Acute and convalescent COVID-19 samples came from the United States, Italy and Spain. PBMCs, B-cell-depleted T cells, or T cells were the source of the cDNA or gDNA that made up the material.

During active infection, Seattle patients enrolled and were then monitored through disease. This CDR3 contains 13 residues. CDR1 is MRHNA and CDR2 is SNTAGT in the germline V gene. V was trimmed by 7 bases and J by 7 bases, leaving 16 bases between them. The clonotype originates from a woman aged 40 to 49 with COVID-19, enrolled during active disease. Sequences were obtained from peripheral blood. This chain links TRBV6-4 with TRBJ1-2; D not certain. DNA for the CDR3: TGTGCCAGCACCGAAACGACTGGAGGTGGCTACACCTTC. This gives the protein CASTETTGGGYTF.